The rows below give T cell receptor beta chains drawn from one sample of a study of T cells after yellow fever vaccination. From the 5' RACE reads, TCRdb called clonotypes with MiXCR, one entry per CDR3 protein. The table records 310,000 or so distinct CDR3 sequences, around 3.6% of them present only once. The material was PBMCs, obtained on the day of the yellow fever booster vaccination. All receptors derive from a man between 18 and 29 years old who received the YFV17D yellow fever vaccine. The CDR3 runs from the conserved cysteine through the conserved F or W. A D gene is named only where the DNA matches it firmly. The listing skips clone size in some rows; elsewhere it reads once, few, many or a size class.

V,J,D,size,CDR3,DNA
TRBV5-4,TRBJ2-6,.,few,CASSLKGFHSGANVLTF,TGTGCCAGCAGCTTGAAAGGGTTTCACTCTGGGGCCAACGTCCTGACTTTC
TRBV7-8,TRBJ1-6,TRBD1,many,CASSSGTDNSPLHF,TGTGCCAGCAGCTCCGGGACAGACAATTCACCCCTCCACTTT
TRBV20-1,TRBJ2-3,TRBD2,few,CSAPSPTSGEDTQYF,TGCAGTGCCCCCTCCCCCACTAGCGGGGAAGATACGCAGTATTTT
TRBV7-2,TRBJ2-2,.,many,CASSNQFAGELFF,TGTGCCAGCAGTAACCAGTTCGCCGGGGAGCTGTTTTTT
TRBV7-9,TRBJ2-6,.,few,CASSPPGPGGANVLTF,TGTGCCAGCAGCCCCCCGGGCCCCGGAGGGGCCAACGTCCTGACTTTC
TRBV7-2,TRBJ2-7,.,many,CASSLDVSDYEQYF,TGTGCCAGCAGCTTAGACGTCAGTGACTACGAGCAGTACTTC
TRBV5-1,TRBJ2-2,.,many,CASRWTDTGELFF,TGCGCCAGTAGATGGACAGACACCGGGGAGCTGTTTTTT
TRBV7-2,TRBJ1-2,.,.,CASRGGYRSNYGYTF,TGTGCCAGCAGGGGGGGATACAGGTCAAACTATGGCTACACCTTC
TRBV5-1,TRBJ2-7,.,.,CASSLGMSVDEQYF,TGCGCCAGCAGCTTGGGAATGAGTGTCGACGAGCAGTACTTC
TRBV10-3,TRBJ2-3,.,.,CAISGSVGATPASTDTQYF,TGTGCCATCAGTGGGAGCGTTGGGGCCACTCCCGCCAGCACAGATACGCAGTATTTT
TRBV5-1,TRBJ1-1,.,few,CASSLSIPGRSNTEAFF,TGCGCCAGCAGCCTATCGATTCCCGGGAGATCCAACACTGAAGCTTTCTTT
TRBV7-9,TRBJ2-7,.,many,CAGGRGYEQYF,TGTGCCGGCGGACGGGGCTACGAGCAGTACTTC
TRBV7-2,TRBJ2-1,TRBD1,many,CASTRNRGRGSNEQFF,TGTGCCAGCACAAGAAATCGGGGCAGGGGGTCAAATGAGCAGTTCTTC
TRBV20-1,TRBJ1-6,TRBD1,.,CSARELGQGTESPLHF,TGCAGTGCTAGAGAGTTGGGACAGGGGACGGAATCACCCCTCCACTTT
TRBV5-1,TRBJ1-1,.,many,CASSFSGGYTEAFF,TGCGCCAGCAGCTTTTCGGGGGGCTACACTGAAGCTTTCTTT
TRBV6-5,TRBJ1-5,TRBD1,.,CASKTGDRSDQPQHF,TGTGCCAGCAAGACAGGGGATCGTTCGGATCAGCCCCAGCATTTT
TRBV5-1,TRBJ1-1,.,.,CASSMAGAVSTEAFF,TGCGCCAGCAGCATGGCTGGGGCCGTAAGCACTGAAGCTTTCTTT
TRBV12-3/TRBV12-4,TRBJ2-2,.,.,CASSLGGTHTGELFF,TGTGCCAGCAGTTTAGGAGGGACGCACACCGGGGAGCTGTTTTTT
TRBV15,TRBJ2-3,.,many,CATSREADTQYF,TGTGCCACCAGCAGAGAAGCAGATACGCAGTATTTT
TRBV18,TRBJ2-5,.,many,CASSPPTAQETQYF,TGTGCCAGCTCACCACCCACAGCTCAGGAGACCCAGTACTTC
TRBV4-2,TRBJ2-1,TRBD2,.,CASSQEAGGLYNEQFF,TGTGCCAGCAGCCAAGAGGCGGGGGGGCTCTACAATGAGCAGTTCTTC
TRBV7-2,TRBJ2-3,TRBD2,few,CASSLVLAGIDTQYF,TGTGCCAGCAGCTTAGTGCTAGCGGGGATAGATACGCAGTATTTT
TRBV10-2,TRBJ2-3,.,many,CASSTSTSTDTQYF,TGCGCCAGCAGCACTAGCACCAGCACAGATACGCAGTATTTT
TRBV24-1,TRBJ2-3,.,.,CATSAQAITDTQYF,TGTGCCACCAGTGCACAGGCAATCACAGATACGCAGTATTTT
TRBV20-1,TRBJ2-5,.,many,CSARDRVGLETQYF,TGCAGTGCTAGAGATAGGGTTGGGCTGGAGACCCAGTACTTC
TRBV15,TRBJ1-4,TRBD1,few,CATSRDRGLEKLFF,TGTGCCACCAGCAGAGACAGGGGGCTTGAAAAACTGTTTTTT
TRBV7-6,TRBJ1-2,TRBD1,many,CASSPGQFVGYTF,TGTGCCAGCAGCCCGGGACAGTTTGTTGGCTACACCTTC
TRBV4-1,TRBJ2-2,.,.,CASSQDQGTQDTGELFF,TGCGCCAGCAGCCAAGATCAGGGTACACAGGACACCGGGGAGCTGTTTTTT
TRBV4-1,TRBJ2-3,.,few,CASSQFTDTQYF,TGCGCCAGCAGCCAGTTCACAGATACGCAGTATTTT
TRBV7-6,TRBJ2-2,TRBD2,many,CASRVTSGATGELFF,TGTGCCAGCAGAGTCACTAGCGGGGCCACCGGGGAGCTGTTTTTT
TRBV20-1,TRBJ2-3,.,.,CGWDTQYF,TGCGGGTGGGATACGCAGTATTTT
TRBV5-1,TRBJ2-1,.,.,CASSVGLSNEQFF,TGCGCCAGCAGCGTGGGCCTTAGCAATGAGCAGTTCTTC
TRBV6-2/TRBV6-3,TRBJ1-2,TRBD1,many,CASSGTGYGYTF,TGTGCCAGCAGTGGGACAGGATATGGCTACACCTTC
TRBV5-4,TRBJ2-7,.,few,CASSVGFYEQYF,TGTGCCAGCAGCGTCGGGTTCTACGAGCAGTACTTC
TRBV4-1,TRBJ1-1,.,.,CASSQERSTEAFF,TGCGCCAGCAGCCAAGAGAGGTCCACTGAAGCTTTCTTT
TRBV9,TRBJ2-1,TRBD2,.,CASSVGTSGGREQFF,TGTGCCAGCAGCGTGGGTACTAGCGGAGGTCGAGAGCAGTTCTTC
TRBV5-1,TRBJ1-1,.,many,CASSLEDPTEAFF,TGCGCCAGCAGCTTGGAAGACCCCACTGAAGCTTTCTTT
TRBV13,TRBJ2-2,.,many,CASCSLDKNTGELFF,TGTGCCAGTTGTTCCCTGGACAAAAACACCGGGGAGCTGTTTTTT
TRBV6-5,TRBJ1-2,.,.,CASSSGLYYGYTF,TGTGCCAGCAGCTCGGGGCTCTACTATGGCTACACCTTC
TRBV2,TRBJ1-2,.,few,CATTDVGRGYTF,TGTGCCACTACGGACGTCGGTCGTGGCTACACCTTC
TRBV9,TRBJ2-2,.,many,CASRDGRGPTGELFF,TGTGCCAGCAGAGACGGACGGGGACCGACCGGGGAGCTGTTTTTT
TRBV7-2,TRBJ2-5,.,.,CASSLVGVRAVSTQYF,TGTGCCAGCAGCTTAGTAGGCGTTCGGGCAGTTTCGACCCAGTACTTC
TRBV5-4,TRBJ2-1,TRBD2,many,CASSSMTSGGTEQFF,TGTGCCAGCAGCTCGATGACTAGCGGGGGGACTGAGCAGTTCTTC
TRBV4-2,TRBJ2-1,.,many,CASSQEGSGGPNEQFF,TGTGCCAGCAGCCAAGAGGGTAGCGGTGGACCTAATGAGCAGTTCTTC
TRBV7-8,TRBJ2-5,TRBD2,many,CASSFVRWRLAARGTQYF,TGTGCCAGCAGCTTTGTGCGCTGGAGACTAGCGGCCCGGGGGACCCAGTACTTC